This T cell receptor (beta chain) derives from a study of cytomegalovirus exposure and HLA in healthy donors. The CDR3 has 17 residues. Trimming removed 3 bases from V and 4 bases from J; junction bases left unmatched: 12. Germline V gene lookup returns CDR1 MDHEN and CDR2 SYDVKM. The study ran its PCR with 60 Vbeta and 13 Jbeta primers. Assay: immunoSEQ multiplex PCR; the TCRdb copy retains only in-frame clones and omits some. The table shows fewer than 110,000 clones, with less than 80% occurring only once. The chain is built from TRBV28 and TRBJ2-1; 7 bases are a match to TRBD1. This TCR was sampled from a man aged 25 to 40 in good health and CMV-seronegative. The sequenced sample consisted of PBMCs. In DNA, the CDR3 is TGTGCCAGCAGTTTTAACACCTGGGACAGTCGGTACAATGAGCAGTTCTTC. This translates into CASSFNTWDSRYNEQFF.